This TCR beta chain originates from a study of blood T cells in healthy people across ages. Combining a sample-barcoded 5' primer with a J-beta primer mix, a second PCR ran for about 6 to 12 cycles. TCRdb independently ran MiXCR on the 5' RACE reads; one entry per CDR3 protein. This table has 600,000 to 900,000 distinct CDR3 sequences, under 30% appearing once. V was trimmed by 2 bases and J by 2 bases, leaving 10 bases between them. This CDR3 region has 14 residues. The sample was also reused in another study, on T cells of mothers and their children. Per that study: Researchers put all of the extracted RNA into cDNA synthesis, using roughly 1.5 ug per 15 ul.

Sequencing was done on a sample of blood. The TCR sequence derives from a boy aged 10-17 years in good health. V and J are TRBV12-3 or TRBV12-4 and TRBJ2-7; D is unresolved. CDR3 residues: CASSLRQYPYEQYF. The CDR3 nucleotides read TGTGCCAGCAGTTTACGGCAGTATCCCTACGAGCAGTACTTC.